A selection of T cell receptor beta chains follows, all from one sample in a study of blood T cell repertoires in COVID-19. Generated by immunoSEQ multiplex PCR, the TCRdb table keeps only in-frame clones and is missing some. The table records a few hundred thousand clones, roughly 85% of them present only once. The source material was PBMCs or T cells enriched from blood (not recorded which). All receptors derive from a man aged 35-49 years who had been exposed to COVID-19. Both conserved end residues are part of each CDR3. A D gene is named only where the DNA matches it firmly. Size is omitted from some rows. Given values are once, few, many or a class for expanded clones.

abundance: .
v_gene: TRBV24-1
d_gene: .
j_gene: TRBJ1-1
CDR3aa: CATSDLGQGFGAFF
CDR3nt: TGTGCCACCAGTGATTTGGGGCAGGGATTCGGAGCTTTCTTT

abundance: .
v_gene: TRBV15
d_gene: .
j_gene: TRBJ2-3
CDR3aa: CATNRDTRGTDTQYF
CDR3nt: TGTGCCACCAATAGAGACACACGGGGCACAGATACGCAGTATTTT

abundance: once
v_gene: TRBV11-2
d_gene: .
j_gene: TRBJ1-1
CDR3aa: CASSWSLTEPKAFF
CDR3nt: TGTGCCAGCAGCTGGTCCTTGACAGAACCAAAAGCTTTCTTT

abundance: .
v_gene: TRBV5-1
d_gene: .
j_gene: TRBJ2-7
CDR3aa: CASSLGSSTSGEQYF
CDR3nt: TGCGCCAGCAGCTTGGGGAGCTCCACTTCGGGCGAGCAGTACTTC

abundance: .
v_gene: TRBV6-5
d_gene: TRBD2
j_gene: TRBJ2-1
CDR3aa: CASIAGGPYNEQFF
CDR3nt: TGTGCCAGCATCGCGGGAGGGCCCTACAATGAGCAGTTCTTC

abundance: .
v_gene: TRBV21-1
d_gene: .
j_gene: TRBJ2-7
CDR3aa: CASSKASYEQYF
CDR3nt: TGTGCCAGCAGCAAAGCGAGCTACGAGCAGTACTTC

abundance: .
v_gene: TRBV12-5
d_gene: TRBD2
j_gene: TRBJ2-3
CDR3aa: CASGLVTSGRTDTQYF
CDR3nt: TGTGCTAGTGGTTTGGTGACTAGCGGCCGCACAGATACGCAGTATTTT

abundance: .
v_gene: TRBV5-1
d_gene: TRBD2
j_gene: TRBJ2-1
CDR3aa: CASARSPGTSGRFSYNEQFF
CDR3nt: TGCGCCAGCGCCCGGAGTCCCGGGACTAGCGGGAGGTTCTCCTACAATGAGCAGTTCTTC

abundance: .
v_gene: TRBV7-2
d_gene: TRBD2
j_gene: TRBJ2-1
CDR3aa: CASSFWTSGRGNNEQFF
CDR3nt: TGTGCCAGCAGCTTTTGGACTAGCGGGAGAGGTAACAATGAGCAGTTCTTC

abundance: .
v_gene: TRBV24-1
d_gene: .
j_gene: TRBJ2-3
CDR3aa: CATSPPPGNSRTDTQYF
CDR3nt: TGTGCCACCAGTCCGCCGCCAGGCAATTCCCGCACAGATACGCAGTATTTT

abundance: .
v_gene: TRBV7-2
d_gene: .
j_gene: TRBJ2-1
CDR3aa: CASSLIMRSANEQFF
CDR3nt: TGTGCCAGCAGCTTAATAATGCGGTCAGCGAATGAGCAGTTCTTC

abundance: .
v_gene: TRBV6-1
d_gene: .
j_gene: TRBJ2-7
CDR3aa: CASSEDLPGQYF
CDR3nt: TGTGCCAGCAGTGAAGACCTCCCCGGGCAGTACTTC

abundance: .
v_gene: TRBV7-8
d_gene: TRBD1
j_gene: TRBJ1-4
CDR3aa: CASSLSSRTGGLNEKLFF
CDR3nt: TGTGCCAGCAGCTTATCCTCCCGGACAGGGGGGCTTAATGAAAAACTGTTTTTT